What follows are 22 T cell receptor beta chains derived from one specimen sequenced in a study of glioma-infiltrating T cells. Amplification of TCR alpha and beta CDR3 regions from RNA used iRepertoire nested multiplex PCR. From the multiplex PCR reads, TCRdb called clonotypes with MiXCR, one entry per CDR3 protein. Seen here are some 110,000 distinct CDR3 sequences, less than 30% observed once, and the top ten hold about 15%. Sample: glioma tissue, nonneoplastic brain tissue, or PBMCs (not recorded which). These receptors all stem from a human donor with low-grade glioma or glioblastoma, undergoing nonglioma brain surgery, or in good health (not recorded which).

This clonotype was observed at least ten times. The V call is TRBV6-1, the J call TRBJ2-3, with TRBD1 as a possible D gene (5 bases). From germline, CDR1 is MNHNS and CDR2 SASEGT. The CDR3 runs to 14 residues. Trimming shortened V by 6 bases and J by 4 bases, and 14 bases separated the two germline ends. CDR3 in amino acids: CASSLRVPPDTQYF. Written as DNA, the CDR3 is TGTGCCAGCAGCCTCAGGGTTCCCCCAGATACGCAGTATTTT.

The chain recombines TRBV2 with TRBJ2-7; 7 nucleotides line up with TRBD2. Losses at the gene ends were 0 bases for V and 13 bases for J; bases not matched to a gene: 9. Per germline, CDR1 SNHLY and CDR2 FYNNEI. The CDR3 spans 13 residues. The DNA for the CDR3 is TGTGCCAGCAGTGAAGCGGTGGCGGGACTAATTTACTTC. It codes for CASSEAVAGLIYF. Using reference TRBV2 and TRBJ2-7 for the parts outside the CDR3, the full variable domain is EPEVTQTPSHQVTQMGQEVILRCVPISNHLYFYWYRQILGQKVEFLVSFYNNEISEKSEIFDDQFSVERPDGSNFTLKIRSTKLEDSAMYFCASSEAVAGLIYFGPGTRLTVT.

Many counts were recorded for this clonotype. This chain connects TRBV7-9 to TRBJ1-2; D may be TRBD1 (6 bases). The germline V gene encodes CDR1 SEHNR and CDR2 FQNEAQ (reference sequence). There are 14 residues in the CDR3. V shed 3 bases and J shed 4 bases, with 12 bases lying between them. CDR3 residues: CASSFSRGFYGYTF. CDR3 nucleotide sequence: TGTGCCAGCAGCTTCAGTAGGGGGTTCTATGGCTACACCTTC.

This clonotype was seen a handful of times. This chain connects TRBV19 to TRBJ2-5; possible D gene TRBD2, 5 bases. The CDR3 consists of 13 residues. V lost 9 bases and J lost 1, with 12 bases in between. Germline CDR1 and CDR2: LNHDA and SQIVND (reference sequence). The CDR3 region has the DNA TGTGCCAGCGCTACTAGTATCCAAGAGACCCAGTACTTC. This codes for CASATSIQETQYF.

V is TRBV30 and J is TRBJ2-1; D not certain. Germline V gene lookup returns CDR1 GTSNPN and CDR2 SVGIG (reference sequence). The CDR3 runs to 13 residues. Trimming took 4 bases from V and 2 from J, leaving 9 bases between them. This CDR3 reads CAWTLSAYNEQFF. CDR3 coding DNA: TGTGCCTGGACCCTCTCGGCCTACAATGAGCAGTTCTTC.

In its sample, this clonotype was seen a few times. A much larger clone sits a single nucleotide away, making a read error possible. The rearrangement links TRBV27 to TRBJ2-7, with 8 bases lining up with TRBD1. Looked up from germline, CDR1 is MNHEY and CDR2 is SMNVEV (reference sequence). The CDR3 loop spans 15 amino acids. The CDR3 protein is CTSSLSGTGYGEQYF. CDR3 in DNA: TGTACCAGCAGTTTATCCGGGACAGGTTATGGCGAGCAGTACTTC.

There are many counts of this clonotype. This chain connects TRBV11-2 to TRBJ2-7; 10 bases line up with TRBD1. V shed 9 bases and J 4 bases; nucleotides not matched to a gene: 9. Germline assignment: CDR1 SGHAT and CDR2 FQNNGV. This CDR3 has 14 amino acids. CDR3 in amino acids: CASKTGTGVYEQYF. CDR3 DNA: TGTGCCAGTAAGACCGGGACAGGGGTTTACGAGCAGTACTTC.

This clonotype was picked up many times. The chain is built from TRBV27 and TRBJ1-5; TRBD1 is a possible D gene (6 bases). The CDR3 is 16 amino acids. Between the trimmed V and J ends, which lost 6 bases and 3 bases, there was a span of 18 bases. Germline CDR1 is MNHEY and CDR2 is SMNVEV (reference sequence). DNA of the CDR3: TGTGCCAGCAGAATCAGGGGCACCTCCGTCAATCAGCCCCAGCATTTT. Translation: CASRIRGTSVNQPQHF.

This clonotype has at least ten counts. CDR3 protein: CASSHNGGVGYTF. In DNA form, the CDR3 reads TGTGCCAGCAGCCATAACGGGGGGGTCGGCTACACCTTC. The rearrangement links TRBV14 to TRBJ1-2; possible D gene TRBD1, 5 bases. V lost 3 bases and J 8 bases, leaving 13 bases between the germline ends. Germline lookup yields CDR1 SGHDN and CDR2 FVKESK. CDR3 length: 13 residues.

Of note for this clonotype: This may be a read error: a much more frequent sequence differs by one nucleotide. The chain employs TRBV6-1 and TRBJ1-1; no clear D gene. The CDR3 runs 14 residues. Germline CDR1 is MNHNS and CDR2 is SASEGT. The CDR3 reads CASSLGYFNTEAYF. The CDR3 nucleotides read TGTGCCAGCAGCTTAGGCTACTTTAACACTGAAGCTTACTTT.

There are many counts of this clonotype. The chain recombines TRBV7-2 with TRBJ2-4, with D possibly being TRBD1 (6 bases). The V and J ends lost 2 bases and 1 base respectively, with 12 bases between them. The CDR3 is made up of 16 amino acids. Germline CDR1 and CDR2: SGHTA and FQGNSA. The CDR3 protein is CASSLNRVGAKNIQYF. In nucleotides, the CDR3 is TGTGCCAGCAGCTTAAACAGGGTTGGGGCCAAAAACATTCAGTACTTC.

In this sample, this clonotype turned up many times. The gene calls are TRBV6-1 and TRBJ2-5, with no clear D. The germline V and J ends were trimmed by 6 bases and 1 base, with 15 bases remaining between them. Germline CDR1 is MNHNS and CDR2 is SASEGT. The CDR3 loop spans 15 amino acids. CDR3 sequence (DNA): TGTGCCAGCAGCCTCCAAGCCACCTTCCAAGAGACCCAGTACTTC. Amino acid sequence: CASSLQATFQETQYF.

This clonotype was seen many times. The chain couples TRBV12-5 to TRBJ2-3, with 8 bases identical to TRBD2. The V gene end was trimmed by 0 bases and the J gene end by 6 bases; junction bases not matched to a gene: 5. Looked up from germline, CDR1 is LGHNT and CDR2 is FRNRAP. The CDR3 consists of 15 residues. CDR3 region: CASGLVPRGGDTQYF. As DNA, the CDR3 is TGTGCTAGTGGTTTGGTACCCCGGGGGGGGGATACGCAGTATTTT.

As concerns this clonotype: This sequence may be a read error, since a much larger clone differs from it by one base. The genes are TRBV20-1 and TRBJ2-7, with a possible D match to TRBD2 (7 bases). The CDR3 contains 12 residues. Germline V CDR1 and CDR2: DFQATT, SNEGSKA (reference sequence). The CDR3 reads CGARGGSYEQYF. The CDR3 DNA is TGCGGTGCTAGGGGGGGCTCCTACGAGCAGTACTTC.

Remarks on this clonotype: Relative to the germline gene, one junction end is altered; a read error may explain this. The gene calls are TRBV7-3 and TRBJ2-3; 10 bases line up with TRBD2. The CDR3 spans 13 residues. Per germline, CDR1 SGHTA and CDR2 FQGTGA. The CDR3 loop reads CASSPSGSDTEYF. The CDR3 DNA reads TGTGCTAGCAGCCCTAGCGGGAGCGATACGGAGTATTTT.

Details on this clonotype: The junction shows a germline mismatch at one end, possibly a read error. The genes are TRBV6-2 or TRBV6-3 and TRBJ1-4, with D possibly matching TRBD1 (5 bases). This CDR3 has 15 residues. The germline V gene encodes CDR1 MNHEY and CDR2 SVGEGT. This CDR3 reads CASRTSGTLNEKMFF. The CDR3 region has the DNA TGTGCCAGCAGAACATCCGGGACGCTGAATGAAAAAATGTTTTTT.

About this clonotype: A much larger clone is a single base away; this may be a read error. CDR3 coding DNA: TGCGCCAACAGCCGGGAAACAGAGGGCTACACCTTC. Translated, it gives CANSRETEGYTF. The chain joins TRBV4-1 to TRBJ1-2; no definite D call. The germline V gene encodes CDR1 MGHRA and CDR2 YSYEKL. The CDR3 totals 12 residues.

This clonotype was seen ten or more times. The chain has TRBV29-1 and TRBJ2-2; 7 bases match TRBD1. Germline V gene lookup returns CDR1 SQVTM and CDR2 ANQGSEA. CDR3 length equals 15 residues. Losses at the gene ends were 6 bases for V and 0 bases for J; bases not matched to a gene: 7. The CDR3 nucleotides are TGCAGCGTAGAGACAGGGTGGGCGAACACCGGGGAGCTGTTTTTT. It yields the protein CSVETGWANTGELFF.

In the case of this clonotype: No conserved phenylalanine or tryptophan ends this CDR3, so it is likely a read error. The chain links TRBV4-1 to TRBJ2-3; 14 positions match TRBD2. The trim removed 3 bases at V and 4 bases at J, leaving 3 bases unmatched. CDR3 length: 16 amino acids. CDR1 and CDR2 (germline): MGHRA, YSYEKL. The DNA of the CDR3 is TGCGCCAGCAGCCACCGACTAGCGGGAGGGCCAGATACGCAGTATCTT. Translating gives CASSHRLAGGPDTQYL.

In the case of this clonotype: A read error may be the cause here, since a much bigger clone is one base away. The V gene is TRBV7-6, the J gene TRBJ2-3; TRBD2 matches 13 bases. The CDR3 consists of 16 residues. The junction had 6 bases not matched to a gene; V was cut back by 2 bases and J by 7 bases. CDR1 is SGHVS, CDR2 FNYEAQ, per germline. Written as DNA, the CDR3 is TGTGCCAGCAGCTTATTACTAGCGGGAGGGACATATACGCAGTATTTT. It is translated as CASSLLLAGGTYTQYF.

The chain has TRBV19 and TRBJ2-7; unclear D gene. The CDR3 consists of 14 residues. V lost 0 bases and J 3 bases, leaving 9 bases between the germline ends. Germline CDR1 reads LNHDA; CDR2 reads SQIVND (reference sequence). For the CDR3, the DNA is TGTGCCAGTAGTATAGATCAAGGGAACTACGAGCAGTACTTC. It is translated as CASSIDQGNYEQYF.

This clonotype came up a few times. The V call is TRBV7-9, the J call TRBJ2-2, with D hard to call. Germline V gene lookup returns CDR1 SEHNR and CDR2 FQNEAQ (reference sequence). The V end lost 10 bases, the J end lost 6 bases, and 6 bases lay between the germline ends. There are 10 residues in the CDR3. CDR3 DNA sequence: TGTGCCACGCACGCCGGGGAGCTGTTTTTT. Its translation is CATHAGELFF.